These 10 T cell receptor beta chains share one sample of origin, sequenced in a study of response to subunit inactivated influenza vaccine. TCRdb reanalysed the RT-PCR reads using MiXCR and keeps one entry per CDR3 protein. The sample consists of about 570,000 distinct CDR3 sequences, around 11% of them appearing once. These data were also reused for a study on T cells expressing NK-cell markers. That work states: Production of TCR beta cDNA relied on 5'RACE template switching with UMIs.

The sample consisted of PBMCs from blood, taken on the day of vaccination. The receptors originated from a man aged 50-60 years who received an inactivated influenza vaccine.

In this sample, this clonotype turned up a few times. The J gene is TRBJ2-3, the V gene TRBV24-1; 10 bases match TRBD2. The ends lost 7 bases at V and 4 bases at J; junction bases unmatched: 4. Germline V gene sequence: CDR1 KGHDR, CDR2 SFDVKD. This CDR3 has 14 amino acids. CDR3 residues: CATRSGTSADTQYF. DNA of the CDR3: TGTGCCACCAGATCCGGGACTAGCGCAGATACGCAGTATTTT.

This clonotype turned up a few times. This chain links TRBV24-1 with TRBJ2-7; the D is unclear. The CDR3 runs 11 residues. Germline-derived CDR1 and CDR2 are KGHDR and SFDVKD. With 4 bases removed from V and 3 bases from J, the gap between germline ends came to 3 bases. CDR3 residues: CATSDNYEQYF. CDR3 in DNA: TGTGCCACCAGTGACAACTACGAGCAGTACTTC.

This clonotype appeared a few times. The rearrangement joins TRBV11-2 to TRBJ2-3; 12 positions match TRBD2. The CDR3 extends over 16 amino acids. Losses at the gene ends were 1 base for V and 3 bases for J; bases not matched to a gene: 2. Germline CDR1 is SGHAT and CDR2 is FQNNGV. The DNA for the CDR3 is TGTGCCAGCAGCTTAGTAACTAGCGGGGGGACAGATACGCAGTATTTT. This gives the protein CASSLVTSGGTDTQYF. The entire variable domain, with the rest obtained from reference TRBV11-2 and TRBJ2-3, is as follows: EAGVAQSPRYKIIEKRQSVAFWCNPISGHATLYWYQQILGQGPKLLIQFQNNGVVDDSQLPKDRFSAERLKGVDSTLKIQPAKLEDSAVYLCASSLVTSGGTDTQYFGPGTRLTVL.

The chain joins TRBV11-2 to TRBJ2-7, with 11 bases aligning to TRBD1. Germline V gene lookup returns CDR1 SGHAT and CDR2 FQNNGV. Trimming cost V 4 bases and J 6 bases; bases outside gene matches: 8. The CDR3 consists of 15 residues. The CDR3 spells CASSSNRDRGTEQYF. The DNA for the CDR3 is TGTGCCAGCAGCTCAAACCGGGACAGGGGGACCGAGCAGTACTTC.

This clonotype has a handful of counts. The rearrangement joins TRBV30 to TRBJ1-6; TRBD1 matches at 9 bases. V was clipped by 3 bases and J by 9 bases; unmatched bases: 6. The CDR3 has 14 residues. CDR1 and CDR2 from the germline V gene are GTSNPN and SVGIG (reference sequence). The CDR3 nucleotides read TGTGCCTGGAGCGAGGGGACAGGGTTTTCACCCCTCCACTTT. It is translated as CAWSEGTGFSPLHF.

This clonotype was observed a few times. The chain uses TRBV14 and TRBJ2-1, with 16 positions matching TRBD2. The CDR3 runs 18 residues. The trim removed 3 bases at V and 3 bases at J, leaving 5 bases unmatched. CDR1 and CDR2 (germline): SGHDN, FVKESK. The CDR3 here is CASSHTGTSGRVYNEQFF. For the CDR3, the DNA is TGTGCCAGCAGCCACACCGGGACTAGCGGGAGGGTCTACAATGAGCAGTTCTTC.

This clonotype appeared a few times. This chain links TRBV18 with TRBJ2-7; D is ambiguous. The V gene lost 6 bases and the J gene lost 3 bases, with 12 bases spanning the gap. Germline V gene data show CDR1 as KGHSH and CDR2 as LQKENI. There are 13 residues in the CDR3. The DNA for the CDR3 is TGTGCCAGCTCCCGAATGGACCTCTACGAGCAGTACTTC. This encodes CASSRMDLYEQYF.

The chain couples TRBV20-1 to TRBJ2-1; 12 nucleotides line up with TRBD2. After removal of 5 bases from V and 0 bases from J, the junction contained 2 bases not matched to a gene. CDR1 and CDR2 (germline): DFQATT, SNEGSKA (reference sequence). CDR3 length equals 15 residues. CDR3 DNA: TGCAGTGCTTTGGGACTAGCGGGCTCCTACAATGAGCAGTTCTTC. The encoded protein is CSALGLAGSYNEQFF.

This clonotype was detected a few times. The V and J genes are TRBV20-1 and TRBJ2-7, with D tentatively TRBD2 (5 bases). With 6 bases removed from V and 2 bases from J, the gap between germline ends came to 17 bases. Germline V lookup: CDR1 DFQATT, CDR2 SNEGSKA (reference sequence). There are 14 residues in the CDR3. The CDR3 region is CSAEERNRPYEQYF. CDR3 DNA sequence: TGCAGTGCGGAGGAGAGAAACAGACCCTACGAGCAGTACTTC.

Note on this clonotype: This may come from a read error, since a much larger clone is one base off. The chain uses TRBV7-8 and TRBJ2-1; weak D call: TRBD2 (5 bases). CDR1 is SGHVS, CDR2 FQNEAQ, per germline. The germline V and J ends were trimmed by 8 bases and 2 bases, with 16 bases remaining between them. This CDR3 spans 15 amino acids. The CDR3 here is CASVKERIPYNEQFF. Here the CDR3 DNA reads TGTGCCAGCGTAAAGGAGCGGATCCCCTACAATGAGCAGTTCTTC.